The clone carrying this T cell receptor (beta chain) is a singleton in its sample. Its specificity is not known. Genomic DNA constituted the template upon which TCR beta VDJ and CDR3 profiling was performed. TCRdb ran MiXCR on the reads and lists one entry per CDR3 protein. The table records 150,000 to 200,000 distinct CDR3 sequences, less than 50% of them present only once. Selection for sequencing was limited to patients who had shown CD8+CD57+ cell expansion by flow cytometry. This record comes from a study of CD8+CD57+ T cells in acquired aplastic anemia. Study-wide context: On average, sorted CD4+ and CD8+ cells gave approximately 3.5 ug of DNA. Study-level findings and limits: In CD8+ cells, Simpson's diversity showed no significant difference between patients and controls. Both patients and controls carried the same twenty-nine CD8+ CDR3 sequences.

The sample was sorted CD4+, CD8+, or CD8+CD57+ T cells (not recorded which) from PBMCs. The sequence was obtained from a human donor with aplastic anemia.

The CDR3 bases are TGCAGTGCTCGAGCCGGGCAGGGGGAAAGTCAGCCCCAGCATTTT. It is translated as CSARAGQGESQPQHF. J is TRBJ1-5 and V is TRBV20-1; the match to TRBD1 covers 7 bases. This CDR3 has 15 amino acids. The V segment lost 5 bases and the J segment 6 bases; nucleotides outside the gene matches: 13. Germline CDR1 DFQATT, CDR2 SNEGSKA (reference sequence).